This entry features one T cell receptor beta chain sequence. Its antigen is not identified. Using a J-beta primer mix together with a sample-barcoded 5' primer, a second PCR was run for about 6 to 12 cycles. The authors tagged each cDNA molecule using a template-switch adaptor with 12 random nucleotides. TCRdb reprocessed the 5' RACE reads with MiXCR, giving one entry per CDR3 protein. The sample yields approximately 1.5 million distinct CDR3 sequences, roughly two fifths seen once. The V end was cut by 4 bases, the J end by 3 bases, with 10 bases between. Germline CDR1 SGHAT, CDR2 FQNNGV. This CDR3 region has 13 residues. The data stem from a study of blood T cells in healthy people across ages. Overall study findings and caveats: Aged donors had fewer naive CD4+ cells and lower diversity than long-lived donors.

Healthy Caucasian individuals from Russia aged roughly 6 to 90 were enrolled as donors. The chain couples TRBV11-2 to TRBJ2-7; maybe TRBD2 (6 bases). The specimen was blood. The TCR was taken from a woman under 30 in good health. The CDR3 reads CASSYWRDYEQYF. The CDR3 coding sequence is TGTGCCAGCAGCTATTGGCGGGACTACGAGCAGTACTTC.